This entry describes one T cell receptor (beta chain). The V and J ends lost 0 bases and 8 bases respectively, with 13 bases between them. The V gene's germline CDR1 is MNHEY and CDR2 SMNVEV (reference sequence). The CDR3 is 14 amino acids. Time point noted: peripheral blood 6 weeks after treatment start. Diagnoses among patients were locally advanced or metastatic urothelial carcinoma. Sequencing was performed with immunoSEQ multiplex PCR; in TCRdb, only in-frame clones are kept and a portion is missing. The sample includes about 41,000 clones, roughly 85% of them seen just once. This sample was included in a study of PD-L1 blockade in urothelial cancer. Study-wide background: Atezolizumab therapy began for patients at some point between 2014 and 2015, dosed at 1,200 mg intravenously every 3 weeks. The authors examined blood 3 weeks (second dose) and 6 weeks after treatment start. T cells were recovered from blood samples at a median of approximately 150,000.

This TCR was sampled from a man in his 70s with urothelial cancer. This specimen was PBMCs, taken around atezolizumab (anti-PD-L1) treatment. The chain links TRBV27 to TRBJ1-2, with a weak D call TRBD1 (5 bases). The CDR3 DNA follows: TGTGCCAGCAGTTTATCGAATAGGGGTGACGGCTACACCTTC. This encodes CASSLSNRGDGYTF.